Described below is a single T cell receptor (beta chain) sequence and its context. The sample is drawn from a study of blood T cell repertoires in COVID-19. Study-level information: Researchers got acute and convalescent COVID-19 samples from the United States, Italy and Spain. The cDNA or gDNA used as material had been derived from T cells, B-cell-depleted T cells, or PBMCs.

Original processing notes: Researchers report that nucleated cell counts were estimated from reference gene primer amplification. Libraries were prepared by immunoSEQ multiplex PCR; TCRdb keeps only in-frame clonotypes and omits some of them. V and J calls and clone size are copied from that table; D and trimming were computed from the DNA. The table lists approximately 130,000 clones, roughly 72% of them singletons, with 10% to 14% in the top ten. The sample taken for sequencing was peripheral blood. This TCR came from a human donor in a cohort sampled during active COVID-19.

The CDR3 protein is CATSRTKDFHNEQFF. DNA for the CDR3: TGTGCCACCAGCAGAACTAAGGACTTCCACAATGAGCAGTTCTTC. V is TRBV15 and J is TRBJ2-1, with D maybe TRBD2 (5 bases). V dropped 2 bases and J dropped 5 bases, with 13 bases sitting between them. Germline-derived CDR1 and CDR2 are LNHNV and YYDKDF (reference sequence). The CDR3 sequence is 15 residues long.